Following are 24 T cell receptor beta chains from one sample sequenced in a study of blood T cell repertoires in COVID-19. Libraries were prepared by immunoSEQ multiplex PCR; TCRdb keeps only in-frame clonotypes and omits some of them. This repertoire shows 200,000 or so clones, more than 70% found once; its top ten account for 18%. Sequenced input: peripheral blood. The receptor source for this set is a person aged 65 to 85 with COVID-19, enrolled during active disease.

V is TRBV9 and J is TRBJ2-3, with D possibly being TRBD2 (6 bases). CDR1 is SGDLS, CDR2 YYNGEE, per germline. Trimming pared 3 bases from V and 0 bases from J, leaving 14 bases between. The CDR3 runs 16 residues. This CDR3 is CASSDSFLASTDTQYF. In DNA form, the CDR3 reads TGTGCCAGCAGCGATAGCTTCCTAGCGAGCACAGATACGCAGTATTTT.

This sequence joins TRBV3-1 (or the pseudogene TRBV3-2) and TRBJ2-4, with D possibly being TRBD2 (6 bases). Per the germline V gene, CDR1 is LGHDT and CDR2 is YNNKEL (reference sequence). Trimming removed 8 bases at V and 0 bases at J, with 20 bases between. The CDR3 is 17 residues long. This CDR3 is CASVPGVATRAKNIQYF. CDR3 sequence (DNA): TGTGCCAGCGTTCCCGGCGTAGCGACTAGAGCCAAAAACATTCAGTACTTC.

The V and J genes are TRBV7-3 and TRBJ2-1; TRBD2 matches 8 bases. Germline assignment: CDR1 SGHTA and CDR2 FQGTGA. The CDR3 runs 14 residues. V gave up 1 base and J gave up 8 bases; unmatched junction bases: 4. The DNA for the CDR3 is TGTGCCAGCAGCTTAAGGGGGACTAGTTATGAGCAGTTCTTC. Translation: CASSLRGTSYEQFF.

V and J are TRBV27 and TRBJ1-4; D may be TRBD1 (5 bases). This CDR3 comprises 13 residues. V gave up 5 bases and J gave up 2 bases, with 6 bases separating them. Germline assignment: CDR1 MNHEY and CDR2 SMNVEV (reference sequence). The CDR3: CASSRGTNEKLFF. The CDR3 DNA reads as TGTGCCAGCAGTCGGGGGACTAATGAAAAACTGTTTTTT. The entire variable domain, with the rest obtained from reference TRBV27 and TRBJ1-4, is as follows: EAQVTQNPRYLITVTGKKLTVTCSQNMNHEYMSWYRQDPGLGLRQIYYSMNVEVTDKGDVPEGYKVSRKEKRNFPLILESPSPNQTSLYFCASSRGTNEKLFFGSGTQLSVL.

The chain employs TRBV5-1 and TRBJ1-6; TRBD1 might be the D (6 bases). V was pared by 2 bases and J by 7 bases, with 13 bases between. The V gene's germline CDR1 is SGHRS and CDR2 YFSETQ. This CDR3 comprises 15 residues. Here the CDR3 reads CASSFSGGENSPLHF. CDR3 DNA: TGCGCCAGCAGCTTTTCTGGGGGCGAAAATTCACCCCTCCACTTT.

This rearrangement joins TRBV7-2 to TRBJ1-1, with D tentatively TRBD1 (6 bases). The CDR3 length is 13 residues. Deletions cut 5 bases from V and 8 bases from J, with 15 bases between. Per germline, CDR1 SGHTA and CDR2 FQGNSA. The CDR3 is CASSATTDREAFF. In nucleotides, the CDR3 is TGTGCCAGCAGCGCCACAACTGACAGGGAAGCTTTCTTT.

The chain recombines TRBV2 with TRBJ1-2; D is perhaps TRBD1 (6 bases). Trimming took off 2 bases at V and 5 bases at J, with 15 bases between the two ends. The CDR3 is 15 amino acids. Germline loops: CDR1 SNHLY, CDR2 FYNNEI. CDR3 in amino acids: CASSESTGLLYGYTF. Here the CDR3 DNA reads TGTGCCAGCAGTGAATCCACAGGGCTGCTATATGGCTACACCTTC.

V gene TRBV9 combines with J gene TRBJ2-6; 7 bases match TRBD1. V was pared by 5 bases and J by 5 bases, with 10 bases of the junction left unmatched. The CDR3 totals 16 residues. Germline V gene data show CDR1 as SGDLS and CDR2 as YYNGEE. Here the CDR3 reads CASRRTGAGWANVLTF. The CDR3 bases are TGTGCCAGCAGGCGAACAGGGGCCGGCTGGGCCAACGTCCTGACTTTC.

The chain uses TRBV12-3 or TRBV12-4 and TRBJ1-1, with D uncertain. The germline V and J ends were trimmed by 3 bases and 8 bases, with 10 bases remaining between them. CDR3 length: 12 amino acids. The CDR3 is CASSLVGREAFF. Written as DNA, the CDR3 is TGTGCCAGCAGTTTGGTTGGCAGGGAAGCTTTCTTT.

The J gene is TRBJ2-1, the V gene TRBV3-1 (or the pseudogene TRBV3-2); the match to TRBD2 covers 15 bases. Germline CDR1 reads LGHDT; CDR2 reads YNNKEL (reference sequence). V shed 3 bases and J 10 bases; nucleotides not matched to a gene: 7. The CDR3 is made up of 16 amino acids. The CDR3 sequence is CASSHSGTSGGREQFF. DNA for the CDR3: TGTGCCAGCAGCCATTCTGGGACTAGCGGGGGGCGCGAGCAGTTCTTC.

The chain carries TRBV6-6 and TRBJ1-5, with 8 bases aligning to TRBD1. This CDR3 region has 13 residues. Germline CDR1 reads MNHNY; CDR2 reads SVGAGI (reference sequence). After removal of 5 bases from V and 5 bases from J, the junction contained 2 bases not matched to a gene. The CDR3 DNA follows: TGTGCCAGCAGTCGGACAGGGCATCAGCCCCAGCATTTT. Translating it yields CASSRTGHQPQHF.

The V gene is TRBV6-6, the J gene TRBJ2-7, with 9 bases identical to TRBD1. Germline V gives CDR1 MNHNY, CDR2 SVGAGI (reference sequence). V gave up 5 bases and J gave up 6 bases; unmatched junction bases: 8. The CDR3 is made up of 14 amino acids. The CDR3 here is CASSKVTGGSEQYF. CDR3 nucleotide sequence: TGTGCCAGCAGTAAAGTAACAGGGGGCTCCGAGCAGTACTTC.

This clone appeared a few times. The V and J genes are TRBV12-3 or TRBV12-4 and TRBJ2-3; D gene uncertain. Trimming removed 1 base from V and 4 bases from J, with 6 bases in between. This CDR3 has 13 amino acids. Here the CDR3 reads CASSLGLADTQYF. CDR3 in DNA: TGTGCCAGCAGTTTAGGGCTAGCAGATACGCAGTATTTT.

The CDR3 loop reads CASSRSHRDRYEQYF. DNA for the CDR3: TGTGCCAGTAGTAGAAGCCACCGGGACAGGTACGAGCAGTACTTC. The chain employs TRBV19 and TRBJ2-7; 8 bases fit TRBD1. Germline loops: CDR1 LNHDA, CDR2 SQIVND (reference sequence). CDR3 length equals 15 residues. J gave up 4 bases and V 4 bases, and 9 bases lay outside the gene matches.

This chain uses TRBV7-3 with TRBJ2-2, with D perhaps matching TRBD1 (5 bases). Germline values: CDR1 SGHTA, CDR2 FQGTGA. The CDR3 covers 15 residues. V lost 4 bases, J lost 3 bases, and 12 bases lay in between. The CDR3 is CASSSWTKHTGELFF. CDR3 sequence (DNA): TGTGCCAGCAGCTCATGGACAAAGCACACCGGGGAGCTGTTTTTT. The full variable domain, completed using reference TRBV7-3 and TRBJ2-2, is GAGVSQTPSNKVTEKGKYVELRCDPISGHTALYWYRQSLGQGPEFLIYFQGTGAADDSGLPNDRFFAVRPEGSVSTLKIQRTERGDSAVYLCASSSWTKHTGELFFGEGSRLTVL.

Here the CDR3 reads CAWTGGDYNSPLHF. DNA of the CDR3: TGTGCCTGGACGGGGGGAGACTATAATTCACCCCTCCACTTT. The chain uses TRBV30 and TRBJ1-6; tentatively, D is TRBD1 (5 bases). The CDR3 loop spans 14 amino acids. V shed 4 bases and J shed 3 bases, with 10 bases lying between them. The germline CDR1 and CDR2 sequences are GTSNPN and SVGIG (reference sequence).

The chain links TRBV5-1 to TRBJ2-4; TRBD2 agrees at 13 bases. The J segment lost 4 bases and the V segment lost 4 bases, leaving 11 bases of the junction unmatched. CDR3 length equals 18 residues. Looked up from germline, CDR1 is SGHRS and CDR2 is YFSETQ. CDR3 nucleotides: TGCGCCAGCAGCGCCGGGACTAGCGGGAACCGAGGTAAAAACATTCAGTACTTC. It codes for CASSAGTSGNRGKNIQYF.

In its sample, this clone was seen once. This chain uses TRBV5-1 with TRBJ2-3, with 7 bases lining up with TRBD2. Germline V gives CDR1 SGHRS, CDR2 YFSETQ. This CDR3 region has 18 residues. With V trimmed by 4 bases and J by 0 bases, 14 bases remained unmatched. CDR3 nucleotides: TGCGCCAGCAGCCATGGGACGTTAGGGAGGGGAAGCACAGATACGCAGTATTTT. Translated, it gives CASSHGTLGRGSTDTQYF.

The rearrangement joins TRBV6-2 or TRBV6-3 to TRBJ1-5, with D uncertain. The V end was cut by 5 bases, the J end by 7 bases, with 12 bases between. The V gene's germline CDR1 is MNHEY and CDR2 SVGEGT. This CDR3 spans 13 amino acids. The CDR3 bases are TGTGCCAGCAGTGCGGACTCCAAACAGCCCCAGCATTTT. Its translation: CASSADSKQPQHF.

In this sample, this clone turned up once. The V gene is TRBV3-1 (or the pseudogene TRBV3-2), the J gene TRBJ1-2, with 8 bases matching TRBD1. This CDR3 is built from 14 residues. The germline V gene has CDR1 LGHDT and CDR2 YNNKEL (reference sequence). The V and J ends lost 0 bases and 6 bases, in that order; junction bases with no gene match: 3. This CDR3 is CASSQEGQVNGYTF. The CDR3 bases are TGTGCCAGCAGCCAAGAGGGACAGGTGAATGGCTACACCTTC.

The rearrangement uses TRBV4-1 and TRBJ1-4, with a weak D call TRBD1 (6 bases). Germline CDR1 MGHRA, CDR2 YSYEKL. The CDR3 contains 15 residues. V was trimmed by 1 base and J by 7 bases, leaving 13 bases between them. The DNA of the CDR3 is TGCGCCAGCAGCCAAGGGTGGACAGACTTTGAAAAACTGTTTTTT. Translation: CASSQGWTDFEKLFF.

CDR3: CASSETGANSPLHF. DNA of the CDR3: TGTGCCAGCAGTGAGACAGGGGCAAATTCACCCCTCCACTTT. This chain joins TRBV6-1 and TRBJ1-6; 8 bases are shared with TRBD1. V lost 3 bases, J lost 7 bases, and 2 bases stayed unmatched. The CDR3 has 14 amino acids. The V gene's germline CDR1 is MNHNS and CDR2 SASEGT.

The V gene is TRBV7-8, the J gene TRBJ1-4; TRBD1 is a possible D gene (6 bases). CDR3 length: 13 amino acids. V lost 6 bases to trimming and J lost 8 bases, with 13 bases between them. Germline loops: CDR1 SGHVS, CDR2 FQNEAQ. CDR3 DNA sequence: TGTGCCAGCAGGAGGGGGTCTGACGAAAAACTGTTTTTT. Its protein product is CASRRGSDEKLFF.

This sequence joins TRBV14 and TRBJ1-6; D is possibly TRBD1 (5 bases). Germline V CDR1 and CDR2: SGHDN, FVKESK. V lost 3 bases and J lost 6, with 12 bases in between. The CDR3 spans 15 residues. The CDR3 nucleotides read TGTGCCAGCAGCCATCAGGGAATTCGTAATTCACCCCTCCACTTT. Translating it yields CASSHQGIRNSPLHF.